This TCR beta chain appears in the sequencing data of a study of blood T cell repertoires in COVID-19. Study-wide background: Acute and convalescent COVID-19 samples came from the United States, Italy and Spain. PBMCs, B-cell-depleted T cells, or T cells provided the cDNA or gDNA that made up the material.

The method was immunoSEQ multiplex PCR; TCRdb's version includes in-frame clones alone and lacks a portion of them. This table holds under 300,000 clones, under 90% found once. V lost 3 bases to trimming and J lost 8 bases, with 10 bases between them. CDR3 length equals 12 residues. This chain joins TRBV12-3 or TRBV12-4 and TRBJ1-1, with D unclear. This receptor was identified in a woman aged 55-75 years with active or convalescent COVID-19. Source material: peripheral blood. CDR3 DNA: TGTGCCAGCAGTTTCTTCGGCGGGGAAGCTTTCTTT. It is translated as CASSFFGGEAFF.